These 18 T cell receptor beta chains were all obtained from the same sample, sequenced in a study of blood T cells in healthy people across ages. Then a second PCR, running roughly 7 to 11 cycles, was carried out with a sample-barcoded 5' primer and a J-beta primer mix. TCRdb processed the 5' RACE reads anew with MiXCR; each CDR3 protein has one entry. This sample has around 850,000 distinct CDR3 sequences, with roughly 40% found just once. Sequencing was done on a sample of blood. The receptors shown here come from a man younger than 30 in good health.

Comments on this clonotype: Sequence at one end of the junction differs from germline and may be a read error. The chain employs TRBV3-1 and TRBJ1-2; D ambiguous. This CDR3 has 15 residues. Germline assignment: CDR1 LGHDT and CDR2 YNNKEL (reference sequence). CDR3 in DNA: TGTGCCAGCAGCGCCTTTCCCCGGAGGAACTATGGCCACACCTTC. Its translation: CASSAFPRRNYGHTF.

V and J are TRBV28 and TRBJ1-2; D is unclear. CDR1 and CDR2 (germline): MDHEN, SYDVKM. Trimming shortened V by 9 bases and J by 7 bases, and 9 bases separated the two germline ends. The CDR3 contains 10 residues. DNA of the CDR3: TGTGCCAGGATGCTACCTGGCTACACCTTC. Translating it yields CARMLPGYTF.

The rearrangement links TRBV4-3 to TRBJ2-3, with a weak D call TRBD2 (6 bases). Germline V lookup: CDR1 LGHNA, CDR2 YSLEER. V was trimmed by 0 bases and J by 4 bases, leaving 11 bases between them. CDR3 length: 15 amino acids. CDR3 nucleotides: TGCGCCAGCAGCCAAGAAGGCGGGGACCCAGATACGCAGTATTTT. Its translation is CASSQEGGDPDTQYF.

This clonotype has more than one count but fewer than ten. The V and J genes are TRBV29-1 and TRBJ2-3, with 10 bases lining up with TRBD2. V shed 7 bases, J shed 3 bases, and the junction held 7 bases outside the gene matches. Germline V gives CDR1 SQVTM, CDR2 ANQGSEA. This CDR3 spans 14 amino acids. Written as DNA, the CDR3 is TGCAGCGGTCAGCGGGGGGGCCAGACAGATACGCAGTATTTT. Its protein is CSGQRGGQTDTQYF.

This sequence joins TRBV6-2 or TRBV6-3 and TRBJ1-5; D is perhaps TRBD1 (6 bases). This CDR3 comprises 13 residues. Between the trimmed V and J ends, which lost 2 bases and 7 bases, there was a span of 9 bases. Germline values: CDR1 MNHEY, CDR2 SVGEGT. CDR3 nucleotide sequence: TGTGCCAGCAGTTACCAGGGGAGACAGCCCCAGCATTTT. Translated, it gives CASSYQGRQPQHF.

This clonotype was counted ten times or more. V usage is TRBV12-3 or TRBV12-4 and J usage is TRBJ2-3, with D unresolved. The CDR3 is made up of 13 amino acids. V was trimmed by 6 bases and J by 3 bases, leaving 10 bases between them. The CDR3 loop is CASSLRATDTQYF. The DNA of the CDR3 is TGTGCCAGCAGCTTAAGGGCAACAGATACGCAGTATTTT.

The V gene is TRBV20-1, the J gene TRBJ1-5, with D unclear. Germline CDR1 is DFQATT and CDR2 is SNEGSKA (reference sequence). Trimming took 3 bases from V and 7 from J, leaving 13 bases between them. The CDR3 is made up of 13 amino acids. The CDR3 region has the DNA TGCAGTGCTAGCGGAGGGCCCCCCCAGCCCCAGCATTTT. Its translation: CSASGGPPQPQHF.

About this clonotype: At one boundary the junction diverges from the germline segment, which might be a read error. The CDR3 is CSSGSAETQYF. CDR3 DNA: TGTTCCAGCGGGTCGGCAGAGACGCAGTATTTT. The rearrangement joins TRBV12-3 or TRBV12-4 to TRBJ2-3, with D perhaps TRBD2 (6 bases). CDR3 length equals 11 residues.

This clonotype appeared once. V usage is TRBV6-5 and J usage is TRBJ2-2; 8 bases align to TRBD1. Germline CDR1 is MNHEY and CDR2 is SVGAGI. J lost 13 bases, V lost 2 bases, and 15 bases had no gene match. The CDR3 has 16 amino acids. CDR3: CASSYAPGTGLGRLFF. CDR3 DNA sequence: TGTGCCAGCAGTTACGCCCCCGGGACAGGTTTGGGAAGGCTGTTTTTT.

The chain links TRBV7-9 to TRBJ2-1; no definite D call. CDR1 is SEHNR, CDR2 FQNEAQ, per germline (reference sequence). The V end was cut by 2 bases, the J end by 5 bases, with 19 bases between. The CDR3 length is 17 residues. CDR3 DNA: TGTGCCAGCAGCTTAATCGAAAAGCACATTTCCGACAATGAGCAGTTCTTC. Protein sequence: CASSLIEKHISDNEQFF.

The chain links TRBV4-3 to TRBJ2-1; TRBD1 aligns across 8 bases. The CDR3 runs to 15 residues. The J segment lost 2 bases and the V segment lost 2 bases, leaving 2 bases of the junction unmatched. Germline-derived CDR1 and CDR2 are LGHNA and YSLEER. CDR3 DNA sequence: TGCGCCAGCAGCCAACAGACAGGGGCCTACAATGAGCAGTTCTTC. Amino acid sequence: CASSQQTGAYNEQFF.

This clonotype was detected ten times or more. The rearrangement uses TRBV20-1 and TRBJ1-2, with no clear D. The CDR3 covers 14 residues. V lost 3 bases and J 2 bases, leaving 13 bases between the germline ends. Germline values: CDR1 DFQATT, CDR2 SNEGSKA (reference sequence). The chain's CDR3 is CSASGRGKNYGYTF. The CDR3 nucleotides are TGCAGTGCTAGTGGAAGAGGGAAGAACTATGGCTACACCTTC.

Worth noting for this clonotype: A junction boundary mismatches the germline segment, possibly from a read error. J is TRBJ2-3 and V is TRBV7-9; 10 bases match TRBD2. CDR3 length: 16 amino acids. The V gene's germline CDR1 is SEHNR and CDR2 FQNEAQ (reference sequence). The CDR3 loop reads CASSLFLAGALDTQYF. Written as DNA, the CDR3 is TGTGCTAGCAGCTTATTCCTAGCGGGGGCTTTAGATACGCAGTATTTT.

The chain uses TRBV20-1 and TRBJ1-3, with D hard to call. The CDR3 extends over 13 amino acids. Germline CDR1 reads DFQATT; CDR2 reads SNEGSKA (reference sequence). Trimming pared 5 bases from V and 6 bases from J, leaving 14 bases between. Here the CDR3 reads CSAVAGWKNTIYF. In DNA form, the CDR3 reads TGCAGTGCTGTAGCGGGATGGAAAAACACCATATATTTT.

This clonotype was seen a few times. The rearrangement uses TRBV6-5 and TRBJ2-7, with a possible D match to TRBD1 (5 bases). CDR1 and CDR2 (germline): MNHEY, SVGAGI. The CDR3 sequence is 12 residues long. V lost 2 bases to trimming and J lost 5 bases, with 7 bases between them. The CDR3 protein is CASSYGADEQYF. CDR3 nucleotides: TGTGCCAGCAGTTACGGGGCTGACGAGCAGTACTTC.

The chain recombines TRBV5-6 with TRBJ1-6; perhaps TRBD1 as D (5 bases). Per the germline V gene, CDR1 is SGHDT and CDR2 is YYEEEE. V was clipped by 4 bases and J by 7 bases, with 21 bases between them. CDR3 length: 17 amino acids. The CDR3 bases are TGTGCCAGCAGCCCAGGGTCCCCCGGGGTGAGGAATTCACCCCTCCACTTT. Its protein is CASSPGSPGVRNSPLHF.

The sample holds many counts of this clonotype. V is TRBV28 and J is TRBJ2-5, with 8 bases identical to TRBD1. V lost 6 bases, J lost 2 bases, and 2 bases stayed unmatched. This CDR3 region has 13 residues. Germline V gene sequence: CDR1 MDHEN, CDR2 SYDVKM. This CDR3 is CASRYRGQETQYF. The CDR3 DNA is TGTGCCAGCAGGTACAGGGGGCAAGAGACCCAGTACTTC.

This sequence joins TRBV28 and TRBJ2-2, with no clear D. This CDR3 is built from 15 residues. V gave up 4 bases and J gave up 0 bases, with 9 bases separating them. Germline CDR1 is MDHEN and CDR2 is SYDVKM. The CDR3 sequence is CASSSPRANTGELFF. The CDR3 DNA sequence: TGTGCCAGCAGTTCCCCCCGGGCGAACACCGGGGAGCTGTTTTTT.